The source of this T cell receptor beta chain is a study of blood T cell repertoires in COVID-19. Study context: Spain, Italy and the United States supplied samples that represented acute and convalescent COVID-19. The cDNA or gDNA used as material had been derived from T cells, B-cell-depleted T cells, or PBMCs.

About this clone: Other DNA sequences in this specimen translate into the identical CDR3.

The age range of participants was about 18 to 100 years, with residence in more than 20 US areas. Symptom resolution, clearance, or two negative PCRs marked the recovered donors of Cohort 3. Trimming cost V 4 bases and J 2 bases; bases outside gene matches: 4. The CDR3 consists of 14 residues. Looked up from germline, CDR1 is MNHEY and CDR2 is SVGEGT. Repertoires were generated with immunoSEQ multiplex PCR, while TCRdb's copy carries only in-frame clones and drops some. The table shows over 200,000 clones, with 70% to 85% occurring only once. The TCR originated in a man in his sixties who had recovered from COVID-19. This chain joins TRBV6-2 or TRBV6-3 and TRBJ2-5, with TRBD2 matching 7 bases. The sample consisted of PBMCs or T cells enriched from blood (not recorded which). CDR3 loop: CASSSWGGQETQYF. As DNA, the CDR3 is TGTGCCAGCAGTTCTTGGGGGGGGCAAGAGACCCAGTACTTC.